The T cell receptor beta chain under discussion was sequenced for a study of shared clonotypes between healthy human individuals (TCRdb year 2020). Study-wide context: The cohort comprised a couple of women and a few men aged 18 to 49 years. Per donor, three plates each were used for CD4 naive and CD4 memory, two for CD8 naive, and one for CD8 memory. Blood TCR repertoires of roughly 5 healthy adults were deeply sequenced to estimate repertoire size and the extent of clonotype sharing between individuals. Libraries were prepared and TCR repertoires were sequenced by different laboratories using diverse techniques, in order to increase sequencing depth and limit assay-specific biases. Leukapheresis yielded between about 0.85 and 10 billion PBMCs per donor. Results and caveats for the whole study, not just this receptor: Based on pairwise subsampling, the degree of clonotype sharing among donors was expected to be affected by sequencing depth. Naive subsets generally had larger estimated clonotype richness than memory subsets. Sampling was restricted to blood, and TCR repertoires in tissue are likely to differ from TCR repertoires in blood. Clonotypes shared by all four sorted-subset donors showed higher generation probabilities than non-shared clonotypes. Approximately 4.8% of naive CD4, around 3.5% of naive CD8, approximately 2% of memory CD4, and 0.4% of memory CD8 clonotypes were shared across four donors. Even with the large sequencing depth, rarefaction of the sorted-subset datasets indicated that sequencing was incomplete. Because the study included a small number of donors, the genetic and exposure-history diversity represented was limited.

In regard to this clone: The antigen this receptor binds is unknown. No base qualities exist here, and no much larger clone lies one base off it.

The donors were healthy, HIV-negative adults with no recently reported acute infections or vaccinations. All donors were Caucasian adults living in Nashville, Tennessee, USA. CD4+ T cells were enriched by magnetic negative selection, after which naive cells were positively selected on CD45RA and the negative fraction was taken as the memory subset. Blood was collected by leukapheresis, and PBMCs were isolated by Ficoll-Histopaque density gradient centrifugation and then cryopreserved in liquid nitrogen vapor phase. Analytical flow cytometry was used to check the purity and quantity of every magnetically sorted T cell population. Each sorted fraction had its genomic DNA isolated and then quantified by UV absorbance on a Nanodrop 2000c. V is clipped by 2 bases and J by 4 bases, and the sequence between their germline boundaries is 8 bases long. There are 13 amino acids in the CDR3, from cysteine to phenylalanine inclusive. The only DNA kept is the CDR3, 39 bases in frame from the first base. According to the germline V gene (reference sequence), CDR1 reads LNHDA and CDR2 reads SQIVND.

Using the deep immunoSEQ assay, multiplex PCR amplified TCR CDR3 regions from genomic DNA. For each cell subset, the extracted genomic DNA was distributed evenly across all wells of several immunoSEQ 96-well plates, and each plate served as one replicate. For sorted subsets, approximately 210 ng of genomic DNA, equivalent to roughly 30,000 T cell genomes, went into each replicate PCR. The purified libraries were quantified using a Qubit 3.0 fluorometer, sized with a Bioanalyzer 2100, and then quantified again using the KAPA Library Quantification kit. A separate single-read 150-cycle Illumina NextSeq 550 flow cell was used to sequence each immunoSEQ 96-well plate. Under the source paper's analysis protocol: Because only junctional sequences without quality scores were contained in the immunoSEQ output, filtering matching that applied to full-length reads could not be performed. Sequences were annotated with PyIR, a Python wrapper for IgBLAST v1.9, and V/J genes and CDR3 were assigned using IMGT germline references. Any read was removed if the V/J assignment was weak (E-value above 1e-6), the CDR3 was missing, or the read contained stop codons, out-of-frame junctions, or ambiguous translated residues. V3J clonotypes were defined as sequences sharing the same inferred V gene, J gene, and CDR3 amino acid sequence. Percentage overlap between repertoires was calculated by dividing the number of shared unique clonotypes by the size of the smaller repertoire. RTK rarefaction, the Chao1 estimator, and Recon v2.1 estimates of unobserved clonotypes were used to assess repertoire richness. Generation probabilities for all TCRbeta clonotypes obtained by the gDNA method from a handful of donors were computed using OLGA. Not all clones reach the TCRdb copy of this immuneACCESS table, which keeps in-frame sequences only. Checked studies attribute under half of the gap to unresolved V genes and leave the rest unexplained. For V, J and clone size, that table is used; D and trimming come from the DNA. This sample lists about 1.1 million clones; 70% to 80% were detected once. The ten largest clones take up 0.7% to 0.95% of the sample.

Sequencing input: memory CD4+ T cells from PBMCs. Reading the label with the study, this specimen's cell subset or site is: CD45RA-negative fraction. Recombination linked TRBV19 to TRBJ1-2, with TRBD1 as a weak D call on 5 bases. This clonotype was sampled from a young man in good health. Some clones in this sample may be carry-over from other donors' samples. The CDR3 protein sequence reads: CASSIRDPYGYTF. In nucleotide form, the sequence is TGTGCCAGTAGTATACGGGACCCCTATGGCTACACCTTC.